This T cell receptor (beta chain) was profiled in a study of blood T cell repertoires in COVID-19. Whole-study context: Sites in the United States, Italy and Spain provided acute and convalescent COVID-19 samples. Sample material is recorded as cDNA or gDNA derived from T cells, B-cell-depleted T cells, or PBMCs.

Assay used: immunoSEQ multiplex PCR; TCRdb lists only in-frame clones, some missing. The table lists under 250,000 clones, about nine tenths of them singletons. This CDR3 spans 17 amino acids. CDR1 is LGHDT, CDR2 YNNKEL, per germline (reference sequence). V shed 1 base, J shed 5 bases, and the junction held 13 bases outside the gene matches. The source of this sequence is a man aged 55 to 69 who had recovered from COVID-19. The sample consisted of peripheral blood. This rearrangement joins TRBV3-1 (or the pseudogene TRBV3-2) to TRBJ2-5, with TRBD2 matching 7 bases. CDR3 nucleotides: TGTGCCAGCAGCCAAGCCTCTCGGGGAGGGGTGCAGGAGACCCAGTACTTC. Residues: CASSQASRGGVQETQYF.